There are a few counts of the clone carrying this T cell receptor (beta chain). Its antigen remains unidentified. The data originate from a study of T-cell memory formation after mild COVID-19. This CDR3 has 15 amino acids. With 5 bases removed from V and 2 bases from J, the gap between germline ends came to 14 bases. cDNA libraries for TCR alpha and TCR beta, carrying sample barcodes and UMIs, came from 5'RACE with constant-segment primers. One entry per CDR3 protein results from TCRdb running MiXCR on the 5' RACE reads. This sample yields roughly 600,000 distinct CDR3 sequences, of which about a sixth are seen a single time; around 13% belongs to the top ten. Findings and caveats of the study: Clones contracting across day 15 to 85 had a balanced CD4/CD8 profile; later expanding clones leaned CD4+. The pre-infection memory compartment contained some responding clones, suggesting cross-reactive memory joined. Among contracting clones, CD4+ were mainly CM/EM and CD8+ enriched in EMRA.

The sequence was collected from an adult woman who had mild COVID-19 (a few samples of this study predate the infection). Cell type and time point are not known. The sequencing input was PBMCs or a T cell subset sorted from them (not recorded which). The chain employs TRBV12-3 or TRBV12-4 and TRBJ2-3; weak D call: TRBD2 (6 bases). DNA of the CDR3: TGTGCCAGCAGTGCGTGGGACTCCGTCACAGATACGCAGTATTTT. Translated: CASSAWDSVTDTQYF.